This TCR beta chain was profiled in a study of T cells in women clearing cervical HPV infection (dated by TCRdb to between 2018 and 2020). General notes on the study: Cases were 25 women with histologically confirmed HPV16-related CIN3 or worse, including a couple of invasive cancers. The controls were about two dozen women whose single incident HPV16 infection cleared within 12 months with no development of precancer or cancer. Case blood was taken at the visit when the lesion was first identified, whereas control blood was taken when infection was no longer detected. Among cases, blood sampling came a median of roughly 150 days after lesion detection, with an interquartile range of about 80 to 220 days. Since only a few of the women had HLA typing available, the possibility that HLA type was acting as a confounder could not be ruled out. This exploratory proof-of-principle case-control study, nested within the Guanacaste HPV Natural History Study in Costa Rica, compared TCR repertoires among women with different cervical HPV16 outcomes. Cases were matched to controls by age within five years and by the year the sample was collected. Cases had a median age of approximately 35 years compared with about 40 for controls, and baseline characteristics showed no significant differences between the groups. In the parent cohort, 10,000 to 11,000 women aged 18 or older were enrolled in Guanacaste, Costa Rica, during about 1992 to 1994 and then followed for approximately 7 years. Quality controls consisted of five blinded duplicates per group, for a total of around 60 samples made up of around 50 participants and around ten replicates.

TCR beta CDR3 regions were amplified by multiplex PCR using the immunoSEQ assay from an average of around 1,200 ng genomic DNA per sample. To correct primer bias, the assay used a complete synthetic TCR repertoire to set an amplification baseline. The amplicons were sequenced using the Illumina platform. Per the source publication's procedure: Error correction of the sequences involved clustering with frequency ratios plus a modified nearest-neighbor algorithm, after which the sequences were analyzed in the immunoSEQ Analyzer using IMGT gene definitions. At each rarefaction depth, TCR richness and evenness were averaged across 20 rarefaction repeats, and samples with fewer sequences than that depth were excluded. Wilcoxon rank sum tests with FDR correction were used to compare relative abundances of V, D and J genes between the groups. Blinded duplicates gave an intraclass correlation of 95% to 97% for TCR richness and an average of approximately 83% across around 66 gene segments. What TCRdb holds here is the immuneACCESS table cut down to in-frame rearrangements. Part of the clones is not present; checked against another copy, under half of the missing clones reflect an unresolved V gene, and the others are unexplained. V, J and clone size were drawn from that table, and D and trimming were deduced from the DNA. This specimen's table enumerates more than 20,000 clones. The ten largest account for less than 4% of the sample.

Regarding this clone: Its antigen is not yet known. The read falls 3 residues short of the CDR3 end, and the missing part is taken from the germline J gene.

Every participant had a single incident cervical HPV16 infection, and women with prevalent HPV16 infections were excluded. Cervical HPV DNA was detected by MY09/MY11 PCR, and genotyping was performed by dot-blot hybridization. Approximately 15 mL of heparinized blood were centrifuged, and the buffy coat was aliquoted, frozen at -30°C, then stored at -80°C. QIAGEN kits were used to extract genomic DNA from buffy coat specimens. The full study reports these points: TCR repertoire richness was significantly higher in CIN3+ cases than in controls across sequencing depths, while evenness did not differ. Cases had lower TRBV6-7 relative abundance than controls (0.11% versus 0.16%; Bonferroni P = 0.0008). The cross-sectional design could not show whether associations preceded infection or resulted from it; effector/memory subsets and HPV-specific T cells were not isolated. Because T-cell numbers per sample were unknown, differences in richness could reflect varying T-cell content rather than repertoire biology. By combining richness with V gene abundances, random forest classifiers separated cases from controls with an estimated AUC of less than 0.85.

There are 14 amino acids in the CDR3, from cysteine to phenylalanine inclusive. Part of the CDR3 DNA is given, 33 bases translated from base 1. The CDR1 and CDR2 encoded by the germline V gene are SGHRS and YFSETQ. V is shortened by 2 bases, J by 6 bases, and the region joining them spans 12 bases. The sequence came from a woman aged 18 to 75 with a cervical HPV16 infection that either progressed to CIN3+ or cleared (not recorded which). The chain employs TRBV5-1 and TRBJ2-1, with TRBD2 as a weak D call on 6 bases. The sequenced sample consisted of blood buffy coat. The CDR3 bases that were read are TGCGCCAGCAGCTTTAGCGGAAGGGTCAATGAG. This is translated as CASSFSGRVNE. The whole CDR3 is CASSFSGRVNEQFF.